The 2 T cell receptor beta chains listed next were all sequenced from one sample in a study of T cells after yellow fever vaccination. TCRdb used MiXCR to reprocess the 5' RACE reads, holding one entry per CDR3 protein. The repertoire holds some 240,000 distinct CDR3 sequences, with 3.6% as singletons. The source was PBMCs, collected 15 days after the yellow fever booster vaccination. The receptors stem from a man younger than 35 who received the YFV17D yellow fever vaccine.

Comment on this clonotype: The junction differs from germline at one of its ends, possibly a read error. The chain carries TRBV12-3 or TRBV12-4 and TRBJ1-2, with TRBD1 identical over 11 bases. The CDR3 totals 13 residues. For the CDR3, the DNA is TGTGCCAGCACCCGGACAGGGGGCTATGGCTACCCCTTC. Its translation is CASTRTGGYGYPF.

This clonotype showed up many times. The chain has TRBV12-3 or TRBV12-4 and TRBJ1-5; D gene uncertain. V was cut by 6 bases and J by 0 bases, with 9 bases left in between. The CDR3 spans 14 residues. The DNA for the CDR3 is TGTGCCAGCAGCCGGCGGAATAGCAATCAGCCCCAGCATTTT. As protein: CASSRRNSNQPQHF.